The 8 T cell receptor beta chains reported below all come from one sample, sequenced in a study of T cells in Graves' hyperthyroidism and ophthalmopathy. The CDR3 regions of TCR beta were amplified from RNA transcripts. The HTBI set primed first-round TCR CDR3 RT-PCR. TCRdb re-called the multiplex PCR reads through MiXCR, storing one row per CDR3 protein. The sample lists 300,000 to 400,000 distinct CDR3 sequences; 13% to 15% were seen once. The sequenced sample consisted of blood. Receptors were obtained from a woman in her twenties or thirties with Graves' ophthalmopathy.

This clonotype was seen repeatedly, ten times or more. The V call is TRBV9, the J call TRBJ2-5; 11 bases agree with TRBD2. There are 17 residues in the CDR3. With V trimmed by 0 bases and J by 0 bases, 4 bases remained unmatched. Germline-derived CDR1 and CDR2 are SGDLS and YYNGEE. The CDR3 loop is CASSVGGSGGDQETQYF. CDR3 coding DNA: TGTGCCAGCAGCGTAGGAGGTAGCGGGGGGGACCAAGAGACCCAGTACTTC.

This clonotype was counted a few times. CDR3 in amino acids: CASSSWTELASSGNTIYF. In DNA, the CDR3 is TGTGCCAGCAGCTCGTGGACGGAGCTTGCCTCCTCTGGAAACACCATATATTTT. The genes are TRBV5-4 and TRBJ1-3, with D hard to call. Germline CDR1 reads SGHNT; CDR2 reads YYREEE (reference sequence). Trimming left V 3 bases short and J 0 bases short, with 19 bases between. The length of the CDR3 is 18 residues.

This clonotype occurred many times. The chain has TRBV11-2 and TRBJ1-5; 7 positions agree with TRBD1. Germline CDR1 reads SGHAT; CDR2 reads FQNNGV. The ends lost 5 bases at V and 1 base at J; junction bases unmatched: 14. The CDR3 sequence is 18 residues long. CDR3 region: CASSPTFAGGMSNQPQHF. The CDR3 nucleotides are TGTGCCAGCAGCCCCACCTTTGCAGGGGGTATGAGCAATCAGCCCCAGCATTTT.

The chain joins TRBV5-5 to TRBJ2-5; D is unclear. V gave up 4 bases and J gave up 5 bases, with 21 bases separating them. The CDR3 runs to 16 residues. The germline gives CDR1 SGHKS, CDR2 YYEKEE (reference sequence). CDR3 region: CASSNSPVGLGETQYF. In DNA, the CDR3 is TGTGCCAGCAGCAACTCCCCCGTCGGGTTAGGGGAGACCCAGTACTTC. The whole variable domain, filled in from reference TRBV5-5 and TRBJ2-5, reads DAGVTQSPTHLIKTRGQQVTLRCSPISGHKSVSWYQQVLGQGPQFIFQYYEKEERGRGNFPDRFSARQFPNYSSELNVNALLLGDSALYLCASSNSPVGLGETQYFGPGTRLLVL.

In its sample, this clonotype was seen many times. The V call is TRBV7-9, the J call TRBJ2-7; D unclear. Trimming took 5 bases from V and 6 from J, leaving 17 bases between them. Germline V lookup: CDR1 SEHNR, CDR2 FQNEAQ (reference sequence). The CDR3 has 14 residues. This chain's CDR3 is CASSHTHQSLEQYF. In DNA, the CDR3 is TGTGCCAGCAGCCATACTCACCAGTCGCTCGAGCAGTACTTC.

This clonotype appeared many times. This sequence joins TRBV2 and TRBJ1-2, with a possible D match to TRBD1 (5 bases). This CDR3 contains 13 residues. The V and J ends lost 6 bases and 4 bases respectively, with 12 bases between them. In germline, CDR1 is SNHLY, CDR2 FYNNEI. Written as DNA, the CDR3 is TGTGCCAGCAGCCTCGGGACTTCCTATGGCTACACCTTC. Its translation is CASSLGTSYGYTF.

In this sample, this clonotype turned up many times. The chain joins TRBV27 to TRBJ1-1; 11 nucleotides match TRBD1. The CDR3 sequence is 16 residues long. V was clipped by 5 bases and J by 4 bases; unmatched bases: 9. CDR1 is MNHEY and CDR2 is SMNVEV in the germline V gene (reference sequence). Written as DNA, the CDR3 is TGTGCCAGCAGTCCCCTTGGGACAGGGGGGGGCACTGAAGCTTTCTTT. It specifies CASSPLGTGGGTEAFF.

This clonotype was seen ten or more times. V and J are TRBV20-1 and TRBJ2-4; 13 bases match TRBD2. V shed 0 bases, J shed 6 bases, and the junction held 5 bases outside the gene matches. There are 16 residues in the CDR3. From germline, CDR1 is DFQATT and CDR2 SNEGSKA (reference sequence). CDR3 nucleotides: TGCAGTGCTAGAGAACTAGCGGGGGGGCTCGGAAACATTCAGTACTTC. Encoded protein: CSARELAGGLGNIQYF.